The 24 T cell receptor beta chains reported below all come from one sample, sequenced in a study of regulatory T cells in long-lasting Graves disease. Described time point: newly diagnosed GD, antithyroid drugs for less than 3 months. Following extraction of RNA from PBMCs, that RNA was used to make the TCR library. Building of the TCR beta libraries involved iRepertoire HTBI primers and Arm-PCR of CDR3 regions. Each CDR3 protein gets one entry after TCRdb re-called the multiplex PCR reads with MiXCR. The table includes a few hundred thousand distinct CDR3 sequences, about 13% detected once. These data were also reused for a study on T cells in Graves' hyperthyroidism and ophthalmopathy.

The material was peripheral blood mononuclear cells (PBMCs), obtained at new diagnosis, from a patient treated with antithyroid drugs. Source of these receptors: a man aged 25 to 45 with Graves disease.

This clonotype appeared many times. This rearrangement joins TRBV29-1 to TRBJ2-5; D may be TRBD1 or TRBD2 (6 bases each). Between the trimmed V and J ends, which lost 0 bases and 3 bases, there was a span of 17 bases. The germline V gene has CDR1 SQVTM and CDR2 ANQGSEA. The CDR3 sequence is 16 residues long. The DNA for the CDR3 is TGCAGCGTTGAAGATAGGAGGGGGGCGCCGGAAGAGACCCAGTACTTC. Amino acid sequence: CSVEDRRGAPEETQYF.

This chain connects TRBV15 to TRBJ2-3, with 7 bases matching TRBD2. This CDR3 contains 16 residues. V gave up 1 base and J gave up 0 bases; unmatched junction bases: 4. Looked up from germline, CDR1 is LNHNV and CDR2 is YYDKDF (reference sequence). CDR3 in amino acids: CATSRGNSGSTDTQYF. The DNA of the CDR3 is TGTGCCACCAGCAGAGGAAATAGCGGGAGCACAGATACGCAGTATTTT.

CDR3 nucleotide sequence: TGCGCCAGCAGTTACCACCCTGCAGAGACCCAGTACTTC. As protein: CASSYHPAETQYF. The gene calls are TRBV5-1 and TRBJ2-5, with D uncertain. The CDR3 is 13 residues long. In germline, CDR1 is SGHRS, CDR2 YFSETQ. Trimming stripped 5 bases from V and 4 bases from J, with 12 bases between.

This clonotype has a handful of counts. The genes are TRBV5-1 and TRBJ2-3, with 7 bases matching TRBD2. Germline V gene data show CDR1 as SGHRS and CDR2 as YFSETQ. The CDR3 sequence is 17 residues long. The V segment lost 0 bases and the J segment 4 bases; nucleotides outside the gene matches: 11. The CDR3 sequence is CASSLEWAREMSDTQYF. In nucleotides, the CDR3 is TGCGCCAGCAGCTTGGAGTGGGCGCGGGAGATGTCAGATACGCAGTATTTT.

This clonotype was observed many times. The V and J genes are TRBV2 and TRBJ1-2, with 7 bases fitting TRBD1. CDR1 and CDR2 (germline): SNHLY, FYNNEI. V lost 6 bases and J lost 5; bases outside the gene matches: 9. CDR3 length equals 14 residues. CDR3 loop: CASRDPGQKYGYTF. The CDR3 DNA is TGTGCCAGCAGGGACCCGGGACAGAAGTATGGCTACACCTTC.

This clonotype was observed many times. This rearrangement joins TRBV7-2 to TRBJ1-5; D gene ambiguous. Germline assignment: CDR1 SGHTA and CDR2 FQGNSA. Trimming removed 5 bases at V and 1 base at J, with 6 bases between. The CDR3 has 13 amino acids. CDR3 amino acids: CASSRESNQPQHF. The DNA of the CDR3 is TGTGCCAGCAGCAGGGAAAGCAATCAGCCCCAGCATTTT.

This clonotype has ten or more counts. V gene TRBV12-3 or TRBV12-4 combines with J gene TRBJ2-1; D might be TRBD2 (7 bases). CDR3 length: 15 residues. V lost 4 bases and J lost 8, with 18 bases in between. CDR3 loop: CASSSYRDYIDEQFF. CDR3 in DNA: TGTGCCAGCAGTTCGTACAGGGACTACATTGATGAGCAGTTCTTC.

Only a few counts were recorded for this clonotype. A much larger clone differs from this one at a single base, so this may be a read error. Since the CDR3 does not end with the conserved phenylalanine or tryptophan, this likely comes from a read error. This chain uses TRBV10-3 with TRBJ1-1; no clear D. This CDR3 contains 12 residues. Germline CDR1 is ENHRY and CDR2 is SYGVKD. Trimming stripped 4 bases from V and 3 bases from J, with 6 bases between. CDR3: CAISVDDTEAFL. The CDR3 DNA reads TGTGCCATCAGTGTAGATGACACTGAAGCTTTCCTT.

This chain links TRBV5-5 with TRBJ1-6; D call uncertain. The CDR3 consists of 14 residues. Germline values: CDR1 SGHKS, CDR2 YYEKEE (reference sequence). V was cut by 0 bases and J by 9 bases, with 10 bases left in between. DNA for the CDR3: TGTGCCAGCAGCTTGGCGGGGAAGAGTTCACCCCTCCACTTT. This translates into CASSLAGKSSPLHF.

This clonotype was detected ten times or more. This rearrangement joins TRBV7-9 to TRBJ2-7; no definite D call. Germline V lookup: CDR1 SEHNR, CDR2 FQNEAQ (reference sequence). The CDR3 runs 12 residues. Trimming removed 5 bases at V and 8 bases at J, with 13 bases between. CDR3 sequence reads: CASSHDPTKQYF. The CDR3 nucleotides are TGTGCCAGCAGCCATGATCCGACCAAGCAGTACTTC.

This clonotype came up many times. The chain has TRBV10-3 and TRBJ1-4, with a tentative D call TRBD1 (5 bases). Germline CDR1 ENHRY, CDR2 SYGVKD. The CDR3 is 13 amino acids. Trimming stripped 4 bases from V and 2 bases from J, with 5 bases between. CDR3 residues: CAISGQTNEKLFF. The CDR3 bases are TGTGCCATCAGTGGACAGACTAATGAAAAACTGTTTTTT.

This clonotype was seen a few times. The chain uses TRBV19 and TRBJ2-1, with D possibly TRBD1 on 6 matching bases. Per germline, CDR1 LNHDA and CDR2 SQIVND (reference sequence). This CDR3 spans 13 amino acids. V lost 5 bases and J 4 bases, leaving 9 bases between the germline ends. The CDR3 region has the DNA TGTGCCAGTAGTTCGGACAGATACAATGAGCAGTTCTTC. Translation: CASSSDRYNEQFF.

V usage is TRBV5-1 and J usage is TRBJ2-4; weak D call: TRBD1 (5 bases). Germline V gene data show CDR1 as SGHRS and CDR2 as YFSETQ. Between the trimmed V and J ends, which lost 5 bases and 5 bases, there was a span of 17 bases. The CDR3 has 15 amino acids. This CDR3 is CASREIRVTENIQYF. CDR3 nucleotide sequence: TGCGCCAGCAGGGAAATCAGGGTAACCGAAAACATTCAGTACTTC.

In its sample, this clonotype was seen many times. The chain couples TRBV13 to TRBJ1-6, with D possibly TRBD1 on 6 matching bases. Germline-derived CDR1 and CDR2 are PRHDT and FYEKMQ (reference sequence). The CDR3 loop spans 15 amino acids. V was pared by 5 bases and J by 5 bases, with 13 bases between. CDR3 protein: CASSGRTEDNSPLHF. Here the CDR3 DNA reads TGTGCCAGCAGCGGCCGGACAGAGGATAATTCACCCCTCCACTTT.

This clonotype appeared many times. This sequence joins TRBV28 and TRBJ2-5, with D possibly matching TRBD2 (5 bases). Per the germline V gene, CDR1 is MDHEN and CDR2 is SYDVKM. The V and J ends lost 2 bases and 5 bases respectively, with 12 bases between them. The CDR3 is 14 amino acids. The CDR3 spells CASSLPWEPETQYF. The CDR3 DNA follows: TGTGCCAGCAGTTTACCCTGGGAGCCCGAGACCCAGTACTTC.

This clonotype was seen at least ten times. The rearrangement links TRBV11-2 to TRBJ2-7; D gene uncertain. Germline CDR1 is SGHAT and CDR2 is FQNNGV. The CDR3 is made up of 12 amino acids. The V end lost 5 bases, the J end lost 7 bases, and 12 bases lay between the germline ends. The CDR3 is CASSHTMGEQYF. As DNA, the CDR3 is TGTGCCAGCAGCCATACGATGGGGGAGCAGTACTTC.

There are many counts of this clonotype. V is TRBV7-8 and J is TRBJ2-7; D is possibly TRBD1 (5 bases). Germline V gene data show CDR1 as SGHVS and CDR2 as FQNEAQ. Trimming cost V 1 base and J 0 bases, with 10 bases left between them. This CDR3 comprises 15 residues. CDR3 DNA: TGTGCCAGCAGCTTAGTTTTGCAGGGCTCCTACGAGCAGTACTTC. Protein product: CASSLVLQGSYEQYF.

This clonotype was observed at least ten times. A read error may account for a junction end that differs from germline. The gene calls are TRBV7-9 and TRBJ1-1; 8 nucleotides line up with TRBD1. This CDR3 is built from 15 residues. Germline-derived CDR1 and CDR2 are SEHNR and FQNEAQ (reference sequence). CDR3 sequence reads: CASSKGQGKNTEAFF. CDR3 bases: TGTGCCAGCAGCAAAGGACAGGGTAAGAACACTGAGGCTTTCTTT.

This clonotype came up a few times. The rearrangement uses TRBV19 and TRBJ2-2; unclear D gene. V dropped 3 bases and J dropped 5 bases, with 7 bases sitting between them. The CDR3 is 13 residues long. Germline CDR1 LNHDA, CDR2 SQIVND (reference sequence). CDR3 protein: CASSIGGTGELFF. As DNA, the CDR3 is TGTGCCAGTAGTATCGGTGGGACCGGGGAGCTGTTTTTT.

This clonotype was seen only a few times. The chain joins TRBV20-1 to TRBJ2-4, with 8 bases that match TRBD2. Germline CDR1 reads DFQATT; CDR2 reads SNEGSKA (reference sequence). The CDR3 length is 14 residues. The CDR3 sequence: CSAKAGVTKNIQYF. CDR3 nucleotides: TGCAGCGCCAAAGCGGGAGTTACCAAAAACATTCAGTACTTC.

This clonotype appeared many times. For the CDR3, the DNA is TGCAGTGCTAGAGTGGGTACTAGCACAGATACGCAGTATTTT. Amino acid sequence: CSARVGTSTDTQYF. The chain is built from TRBV20-1 and TRBJ2-3; no definite D call. Germline assignment: CDR1 DFQATT and CDR2 SNEGSKA (reference sequence). V gave up 1 base and J gave up 0 bases, with 8 bases separating them. The CDR3 runs to 14 residues.

Points on this clonotype: Germline is not matched at one junction end, which may reflect a read error. The rearrangement links TRBV10-2 to TRBJ2-3; the D call may be TRBD1 or TRBD2 (6 bases each). The CDR3 length is 13 residues. Germline V gene data show CDR1 as WSHSY and CDR2 as SAAADI. This chain's CDR3 is CATRNGGTHTQYF. In nucleotides, the CDR3 is TGCGCCACCCGGAACGGGGGCACACATACGCAGTATTTT.

The table lists this clonotype with many counts. This chain connects TRBV20-1 to TRBJ1-6; the match to TRBD1 covers 7 bases. V gave up 6 bases and J gave up 6 bases; unmatched junction bases: 5. The CDR3 extends over 13 amino acids. The germline V gene has CDR1 DFQATT and CDR2 SNEGSKA (reference sequence). CDR3 region: CSAKGTANSPLHF. DNA of the CDR3: TGCAGTGCCAAAGGGACAGCTAATTCACCCCTCCACTTT.

This clonotype was detected only a few times. The CDR3 nucleotides read TGCAGTGCTAGAGATCACAGGACAGGGTCGAGCACTGAAGCTTTCTTT. Its translation: CSARDHRTGSSTEAFF. The gene calls are TRBV20-1 and TRBJ1-1; TRBD1 matches at 8 bases. The J segment lost 4 bases and the V segment lost 0 bases, leaving 10 bases of the junction unmatched. The CDR3 is made up of 16 amino acids. Germline CDR1 DFQATT, CDR2 SNEGSKA (reference sequence).